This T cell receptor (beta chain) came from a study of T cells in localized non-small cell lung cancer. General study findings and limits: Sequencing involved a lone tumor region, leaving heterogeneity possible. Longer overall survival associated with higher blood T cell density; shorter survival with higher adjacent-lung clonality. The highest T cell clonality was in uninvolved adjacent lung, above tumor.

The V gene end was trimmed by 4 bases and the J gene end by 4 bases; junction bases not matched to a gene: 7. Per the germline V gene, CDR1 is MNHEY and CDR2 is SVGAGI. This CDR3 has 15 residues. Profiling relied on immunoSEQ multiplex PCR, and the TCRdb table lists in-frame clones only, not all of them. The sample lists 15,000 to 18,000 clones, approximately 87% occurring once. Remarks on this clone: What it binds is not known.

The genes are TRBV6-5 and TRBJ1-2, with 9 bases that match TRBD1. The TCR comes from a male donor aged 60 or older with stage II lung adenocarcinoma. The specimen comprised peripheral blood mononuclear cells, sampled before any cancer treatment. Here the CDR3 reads CASSSPDRGAYGYTF. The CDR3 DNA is TGTGCCAGCAGTTCCCCGGACAGGGGAGCCTATGGCTACACCTTC.